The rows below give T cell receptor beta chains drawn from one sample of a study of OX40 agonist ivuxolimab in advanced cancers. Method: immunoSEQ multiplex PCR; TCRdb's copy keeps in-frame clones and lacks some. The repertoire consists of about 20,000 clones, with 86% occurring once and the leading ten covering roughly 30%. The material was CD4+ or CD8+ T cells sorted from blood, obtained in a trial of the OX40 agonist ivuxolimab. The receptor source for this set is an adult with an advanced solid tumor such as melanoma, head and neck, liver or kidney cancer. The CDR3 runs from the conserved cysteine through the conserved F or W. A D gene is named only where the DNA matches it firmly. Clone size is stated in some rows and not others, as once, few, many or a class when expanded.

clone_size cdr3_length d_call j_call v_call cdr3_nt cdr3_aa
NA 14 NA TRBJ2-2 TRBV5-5 TGTGCCAGCAGCTTGAAGGGATTCGGCGGGGAGCTGTTTTTT CASSLKGFGGELFF
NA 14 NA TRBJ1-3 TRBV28 TGTGCCAGCAGTTATCCGGGACAAGGAAACACCATATATTTT CASSYPGQGNTIYF
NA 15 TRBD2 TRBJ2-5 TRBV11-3 TGTGCCAGCAGCCAGAGGGGGACTAGCCTCGGGGCCCAGTACTTC CASSQRGTSLGAQYF
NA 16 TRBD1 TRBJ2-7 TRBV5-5 TGTGCCAGCAGCTCCCTGGGACAGGGAACCCCCTACGAGCAGTACTTC CASSSLGQGTPYEQYF
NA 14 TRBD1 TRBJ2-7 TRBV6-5 TGTGCCAGCGCCCGGGACAGGGGGTCCTACGAGCAGTACTTC CASARDRGSYEQYF
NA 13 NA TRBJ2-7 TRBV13 TGTGCCAGCAGCTCAGGGGCCTCCTACGAGCAGTACTTC CASSSGASYEQYF
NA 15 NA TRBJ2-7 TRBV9 TGTGCCAGCAGCGTTGGAGACTTGGTATTCTACGAGCAGTACTTC CASSVGDLVFYEQYF
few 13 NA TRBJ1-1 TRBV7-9 TGTGCCAGCAGCTCGTGGGGGGACACTGAAGCTTTCTTT CASSSWGDTEAFF
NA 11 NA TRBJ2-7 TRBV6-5 TGTGCCAGCAGGAAAGCCTACGAGCAGTACTTC CASRKAYEQYF
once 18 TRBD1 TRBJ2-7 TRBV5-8 TGTGCCAGCAGCTTCGGGACAGGGGCCCCTATTAAACCCTACGAGCAGTACTTC CASSFGTGAPIKPYEQYF
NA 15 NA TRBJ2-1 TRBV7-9 TGTGCCAGCAGCGGTACAGGGTTGTCCTACAATGAGCAGTTCTTC CASSGTGLSYNEQFF
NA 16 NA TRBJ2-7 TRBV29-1 TGCAGCGTTGAAGATCCGGAGGGGTCAGGCGACTACGAGCAGTACTTC CSVEDPEGSGDYEQYF
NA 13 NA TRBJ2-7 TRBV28 TGTGCCAGCAGTACAGGGCGGTCCTACGAGCAGTACTTC CASSTGRSYEQYF
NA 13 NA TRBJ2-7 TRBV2 TGTGCCAGCAGTGGGACAGAGACCTACGAGCAGTACTTC CASSGTETYEQYF
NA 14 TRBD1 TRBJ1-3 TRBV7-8 TGTGCCAGCACCGGGACAGCGGAAGGAAACACCATATATTTT CASTGTAEGNTIYF
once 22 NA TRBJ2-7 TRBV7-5 TGTGCCAGAAGCTATAAACCGAATGCGGGACACACCGTCAAGCGGAGTCTCTACGAGCAGTACTTC CARSYKPNAGHTVKRSLYEQYF
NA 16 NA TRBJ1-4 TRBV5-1 TGCGCCAGCAGCTTTTCAGGGGAAGCAACTAATGAAAAACTGTTTTTT CASSFSGEATNEKLFF
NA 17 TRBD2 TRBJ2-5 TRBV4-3 TGCGCCAGCAGCCAAGATAGGCTAGCGGGAGCCTTAGAGACCCAGTACTTC CASSQDRLAGALETQYF
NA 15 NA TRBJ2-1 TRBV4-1 TGCGCCAGCAGCCAAGACCAGAGGGTGTACAATGAGCAGTTCTTC CASSQDQRVYNEQFF
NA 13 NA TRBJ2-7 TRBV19 TGTGCCAGTAGTATAAACACCGAATACGAGCAGTACTTC CASSINTEYEQYF
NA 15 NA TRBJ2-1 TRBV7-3 TGTGCCAGCAGCTTATTAGGAAGCTCCTACAATGAGCAGTTCTTC CASSLLGSSYNEQFF
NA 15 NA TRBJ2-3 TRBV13 TGTGCCAGCAGCCCCCCAGGGGATCTGCCAGATACGCAGTATTTT CASSPPGDLPDTQYF
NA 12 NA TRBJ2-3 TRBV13 TGTGCCAGCAGCCACAACACAGATACGCAGTATTTT CASSHNTDTQYF
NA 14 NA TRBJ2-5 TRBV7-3 TGTGCCAGCAGCTCCAGCAGCGGCAGGGGGACCCAGTACTTC CASSSSSGRGTQYF
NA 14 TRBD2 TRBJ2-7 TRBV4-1 TGCGCCAGCAGCCCCCTTAGCGGGAACTACGAGCAGTACTTC CASSPLSGNYEQYF
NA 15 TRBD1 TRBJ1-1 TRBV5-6 TGTGCCAGCAGCTTGATAGGGACAGTTCGGTTTGGAGCTTTCTTT CASSLIGTVRFGAFF
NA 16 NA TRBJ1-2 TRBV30 TGTGCCTGGAGTGTAGGTGAAGGGGCGCAAGGCTATGGCTACACCTTC CAWSVGEGAQGYGYTF
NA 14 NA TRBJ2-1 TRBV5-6 TGTGCCAGCAGCTTGCCCCACAGACTCGATGAGCAGTTCTTC CASSLPHRLDEQFF
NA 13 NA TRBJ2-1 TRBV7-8 TGTGCCAGCAGCTTCGGGACAACTAATGAGCAGTTCTTC CASSFGTTNEQFF
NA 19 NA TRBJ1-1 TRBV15 TGTGCCACCAGCAGAGATGCGTACAGGGCGAGGGAGAGGAACACTGAAGCTTTCTTT CATSRDAYRARERNTEAFF
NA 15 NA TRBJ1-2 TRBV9 TGTGCCAGCAGCGTAGACGACAGCTTTGCTTTTGGCTACACCTTC CASSVDDSFAFGYTF
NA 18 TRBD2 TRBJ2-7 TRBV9 TGTGCCAGCAGCGTAGCCGGACTAGCGGGAGGGCCGCACAACGAGCAGTACTTC CASSVAGLAGGPHNEQYF
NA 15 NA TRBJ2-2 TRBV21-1 TGTGCCAGCAGCAAAGAGGGGGGACAGTACGGGGAGCTGTTTTTT CASSKEGGQYGELFF
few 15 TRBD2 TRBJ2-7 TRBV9 TGTGCCAGCAGCGTATCTAGCGGCCTATCCTACGAGCAGTACTTC CASSVSSGLSYEQYF
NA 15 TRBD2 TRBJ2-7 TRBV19 TGTGCCAGTAGAGAGACCGGGACTACAAACTACGAGCAGTACTTC CASRETGTTNYEQYF
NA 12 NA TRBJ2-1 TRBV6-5 TGTGCCTCCGCGCAAAGTAGCAATGAGCAGTTCTTC CASAQSSNEQFF
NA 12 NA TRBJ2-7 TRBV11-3 TGTGCCAGCAGCACTCGGAGCTACGAGCAGTACTTC CASSTRSYEQYF
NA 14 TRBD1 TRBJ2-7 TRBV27 TGTGCCACCATGCCGGGACAGACGCCCTACGAGCAGTACTTC CATMPGQTPYEQYF
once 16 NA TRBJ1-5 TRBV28 TGTGCCAGCAGTTTCGAAGGGAGTGGCGGCAATCAGCCCCAGCATTTT CASSFEGSGGNQPQHF
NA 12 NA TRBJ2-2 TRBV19 TGTGCCAGTAGTCCTTACACCGGGGAGCTGTTTTTT CASSPYTGELFF
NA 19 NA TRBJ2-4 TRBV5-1 TGCGCCAGCAGCGCCACCGGGGGTGGGGACTCCCTATTCAAAAACATTCAGTACTTC CASSATGGGDSLFKNIQYF
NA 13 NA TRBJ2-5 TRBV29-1 TGCAGCGTTGAAGATGGGGACAAAGAGACCCAGTACTTC CSVEDGDKETQYF
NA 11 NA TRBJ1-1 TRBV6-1 TGTGCCAGCACGGCGAACACTGAAGCTTTCTTT CASTANTEAFF
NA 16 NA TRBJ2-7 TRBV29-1 TGCAGCGTTGAAGGGGGTAAAAGAAAAGGAAACCTCGAGCAGTACTTC CSVEGGKRKGNLEQYF
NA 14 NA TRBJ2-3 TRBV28 TGTGCCAGCAGTTCCGGACTCAGCACAGATACGCAGTATTTT CASSSGLSTDTQYF
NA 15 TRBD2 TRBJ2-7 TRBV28 TGTGCCAGCAGCAGTAGCGGGAACAGATTCTACGAGCAGTACTTC CASSSSGNRFYEQYF
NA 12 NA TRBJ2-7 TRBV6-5 TGTGCCAGCATTTCCTCCAGGGACGAGCAGTACTTC CASISSRDEQYF
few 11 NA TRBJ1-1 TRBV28 TGTGCCAGCAGTTTCACCACTGAAGCTTTCTTT CASSFTTEAFF
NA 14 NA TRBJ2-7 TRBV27 TGTGCCAGCGCTTACAGGGACTTTTCCTACGAGCAGTACTTC CASAYRDFSYEQYF
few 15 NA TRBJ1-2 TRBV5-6 TGTGCCAGCAGCAAATGGGTGGATAATTCGGATGGCTACACCTTC CASSKWVDNSDGYTF
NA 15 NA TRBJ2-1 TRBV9 TGTGCCAGCAGCGTAGGCGGCAGGTTCTACAATGAGCAGTTCTTC CASSVGGRFYNEQFF
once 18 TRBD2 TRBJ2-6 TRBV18 TGTGCCAGCTCACCGACGGGAGGGGAAAGCTCTGGGGCCAACGTCCTGACTTTC CASSPTGGESSGANVLTF
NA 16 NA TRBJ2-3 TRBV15 TGTGCCACCAGCAGAGATGGGGGTACCACACCAGATACGCAGTATTTT CATSRDGGTTPDTQYF
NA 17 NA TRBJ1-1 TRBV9 TGTGCCAGCAGCGTAGCTCGAGAGGGACCCGAGGACACTGAAGCTTTCTTT CASSVAREGPEDTEAFF